Presented here are 29 T cell receptor beta chains from one specimen sequenced in a study of blood T cell repertoires in COVID-19. Repertoires were generated with immunoSEQ multiplex PCR, while TCRdb's copy carries only in-frame clones and drops some. The sample includes 180,000 or so clones, approximately 86% of them seen just once. The source material was peripheral blood. Every receptor here comes from a man aged 18 to 30 with acute or convalescent COVID-19.

This sequence joins TRBV7-6 and TRBJ2-5; possibly TRBD2 for D (6 bases). Germline V gene data show CDR1 as SGHVS and CDR2 as FNYEAQ. The CDR3 totals 12 residues. Trimming took off 5 bases at V and 5 bases at J, with 9 bases between the two ends. CDR3 bases: TGTGCCAGCAGCGGGGAGGCCGAGACCCAGTACTTC. Its translation: CASSGEAETQYF.

The chain is built from TRBV14 and TRBJ1-1; a weak D match, TRBD1 (5 bases). Trimming shortened V by 4 bases and J by 0 bases, and 12 bases separated the two germline ends. The CDR3 totals 15 residues. Germline CDR1 is SGHDN and CDR2 is FVKESK. The CDR3 sequence is CASSRARGMNTEAFF. The CDR3 DNA sequence: TGTGCCAGCAGCCGAGCAAGGGGAATGAACACTGAAGCTTTCTTT.

The chain recombines TRBV5-1 with TRBJ1-5, with D perhaps matching TRBD1 (6 bases). In germline, CDR1 is SGHRS, CDR2 YFSETQ. Trimming took 4 bases from V and 3 from J, leaving 14 bases between them. This CDR3 comprises 15 residues. CDR3 sequence: CASSEQGFDNQPQHF. CDR3 sequence (DNA): TGCGCCAGCAGCGAACAGGGTTTCGACAATCAGCCCCAGCATTTT.

This sequence joins TRBV10-3 and TRBJ2-6, with 12 bases identical to TRBD1. The length of the CDR3 is 17 residues. V lost 7 bases and J lost 4; bases outside the gene matches: 8. In germline, CDR1 is ENHRY, CDR2 SYGVKD. In DNA form, the CDR3 reads TGTGCCATCAACACCGGGACAGGGGGCGAAGGGGCCAACGTCCTGACTTTC. Encoded protein: CAINTGTGGEGANVLTF.

This chain connects TRBV28 to TRBJ1-3, with TRBD1 as a possible D gene (5 bases). V lost 4 bases to trimming and J lost 0 bases, with 10 bases between them. Germline assignment: CDR1 MDHEN and CDR2 SYDVKM. The CDR3 extends over 15 amino acids. The CDR3 reads CASSSPGGSGNTIYF. CDR3 sequence (DNA): TGTGCCAGCAGTTCACCCGGGGGCTCTGGAAACACCATATATTTT. Full variable domain (remainder filled in from reference TRBV28 and TRBJ1-3): DVKVTQSSRYLVKRTGEKVFLECVQDMDHENMFWYRQDPGLGLRLIYFSYDVKMKEKGDIPEGYSVSREKKERFSLILESASTNQTSMYLCASSSPGGSGNTIYFGEGSWLTVV.

The gene calls are TRBV5-4 and TRBJ1-1; no clear D. This CDR3 region has 13 residues. Trimming pared 3 bases from V and 5 bases from J, leaving 11 bases between. Germline-derived CDR1 and CDR2 are SGHNT and YYREEE (reference sequence). CDR3 DNA: TGTGCCAGCAGCTCGGCCATCGGGACTGAAGCTTTCTTT. Residues: CASSSAIGTEAFF.

The sample holds a few counts of this clone. The chain joins TRBV7-9 to TRBJ1-2; TRBD1 is a possible D gene (6 bases). The ends were cut back, 4 bases at V and 7 bases at J, with 19 bases in the middle. The CDR3 is 15 amino acids. The germline V gene has CDR1 SEHNR and CDR2 FQNEAQ (reference sequence). DNA of the CDR3: TGTGCCAGCAGCTCAAACCAACTCGGACAGTCTGGCTACACCTTC. Protein: CASSSNQLGQSGYTF.

The chain links TRBV5-8 to TRBJ1-2; the D gene is possibly TRBD1 (5 bases). This CDR3 spans 14 amino acids. V lost 5 bases, J lost 7 bases, and 18 bases lay in between. Per the germline V gene, CDR1 is SGHTS and CDR2 is YDEGEE. In DNA form, the CDR3 reads TGTGCCAGCAGTTCTTTATATGGGGCCTCTGGCTACACCTTC. Translated, it gives CASSSLYGASGYTF.

The V call is TRBV10-3, the J call TRBJ2-7; D perhaps matches TRBD2 (5 bases). In germline, CDR1 is ENHRY, CDR2 SYGVKD. This CDR3 region has 13 residues. Trimming cost V 8 bases and J 1 base, with 12 bases left between them. The chain's CDR3 is CAIGSGGSYEQYV. Here the CDR3 DNA reads TGTGCCATCGGGAGTGGCGGGTCCTACGAGCAGTACGTC.

This clone was recorded a few times. The V and J genes are TRBV19 and TRBJ1-6; weak D call: TRBD1 (5 bases). The germline V and J ends were trimmed by 7 bases and 6 bases, with 10 bases remaining between them. Germline CDR1 reads LNHDA; CDR2 reads SQIVND (reference sequence). This CDR3 region has 13 residues. CDR3 sequence: CASKKGVNSPLHF. The CDR3 bases are TGTGCCAGTAAAAAAGGGGTTAATTCACCCCTCCACTTT.

The rearrangement joins TRBV7-9 to TRBJ1-6, with a possible D match to TRBD1 (5 bases). Germline CDR1 reads SEHNR; CDR2 reads FQNEAQ (reference sequence). Between the trimmed V and J ends, which lost 5 bases and 11 bases, there was a span of 10 bases. The CDR3 runs 12 residues. This CDR3 reads CASSPEGTPLHF. In nucleotides, the CDR3 is TGTGCCAGCAGCCCGGAGGGGACACCCCTCCACTTT.

This clone appeared a single time. The chain employs TRBV4-2 and TRBJ2-1; 11 bases are a match to TRBD2. After removal of 2 bases from V and 5 bases from J, the junction contained 8 bases not matched to a gene. CDR1 is LGHNA and CDR2 is YNFKEQ in the germline V gene. The length of the CDR3 is 17 residues. The CDR3 reads CASSQQHGTSGNNEQFF. CDR3 nucleotide sequence: TGTGCCAGCAGCCAACAGCACGGGACTAGCGGAAACAATGAGCAGTTCTTC.

Points on this clone: This may stem from a read error, because a much larger clone lies one nucleotide away. The sample carries other DNA sequences with the same CDR3. The chain has TRBV6-1 and TRBJ1-4; TRBD1 matches 9 bases. Germline CDR1 MNHNS, CDR2 SASEGT. The CDR3 sequence is 14 residues long. The CDR3 sequence is CASSEGTGYEKLFF. Here the CDR3 DNA reads TGTGCCAGTAGTGAAGGGACAGGGTATGAAAAACTGTTTTTT.

The chain combines TRBV7-9 with TRBJ2-1, with a weak D call TRBD2 (6 bases). The CDR3 covers 16 residues. CDR1 and CDR2 from the germline V gene are SEHNR and FQNEAQ (reference sequence). Trimming cost V 4 bases and J 0 bases, with 13 bases left between them. The CDR3 DNA is TGTGCCAGCAGCTCCCCCGGGACTCTCTCCTACAATGAGCAGTTCTTC. This translates into CASSSPGTLSYNEQFF.

The rearrangement joins TRBV9 to TRBJ1-4; D is uncertain. Germline assignment: CDR1 SGDLS and CDR2 YYNGEE. This CDR3 is 15 amino acids long. Deletions cut 0 bases from V and 3 bases from J, with 9 bases between. For the CDR3, the DNA is TGTGCCAGCAGCGTAGGTGGGCAGCCTAATGAAAAACTGTTTTTT. This codes for CASSVGGQPNEKLFF. The full variable domain, its missing parts supplied by reference TRBV9 and TRBJ1-4, is DSGVTQTPKHLITATGQRVTLRCSPRSGDLSVYWYQQSLDQGLQFLIQYYNGEERAKGNILERFSAQQFPDLHSELNLSSLELGDSALYFCASSVGGQPNEKLFFGSGTQLSVL.

The genes are TRBV11-2 and TRBJ2-1; 8 positions agree with TRBD2. The CDR3 is made up of 16 amino acids. The V and J ends lost 7 bases and 0 bases, in that order; junction bases with no gene match: 8. Germline lookup yields CDR1 SGHAT and CDR2 FQNNGV. The CDR3 spells CASILIGGDSYNEQFF. The DNA of the CDR3 is TGTGCCAGCATTCTTATCGGGGGGGACTCCTACAATGAGCAGTTCTTC.

As DNA, the CDR3 is TGTGCCAGTAGTATAGGGGGGACAGGGGCTCGAAGAACTGAAGCTTTCTTT. Encoded protein: CASSIGGTGARRTEAFF. The V and J genes are TRBV19 and TRBJ1-1, with 10 positions matching TRBD1. This CDR3 has 17 residues. The J segment lost 5 bases and the V segment lost 1 base, leaving 10 bases of the junction unmatched. Germline lookup yields CDR1 LNHDA and CDR2 SQIVND (reference sequence).

This rearrangement joins TRBV4-1 to TRBJ1-5, with 10 bases aligning to TRBD1. This CDR3 has 16 residues. V lost 4 bases, J lost 6 bases, and 9 bases stayed unmatched. CDR1 MGHRA and CDR2 YSYEKL come from the germline V gene. This CDR3 is CASSLTGTGASQPQHF. The DNA of the CDR3 is TGCGCCAGCAGCCTAACGGGGACAGGGGCGAGTCAGCCCCAGCATTTT.

This clone was observed a single time. The chain carries TRBV11-2 and TRBJ1-3; a possible D gene is TRBD1 (6 bases). V lost 0 bases to trimming and J lost 0 bases, with 6 bases between them. Germline V gene lookup returns CDR1 SGHAT and CDR2 FQNNGV. The CDR3 spans 15 residues. The CDR3 loop is CASSLDRGSGNTIYF. The CDR3 DNA reads TGTGCCAGCAGCTTAGACAGGGGCTCTGGAAACACCATATATTTT.

The chain couples TRBV24-1 to TRBJ1-5; D is uncertain. The length of the CDR3 is 16 residues. V was trimmed by 3 bases and J by 1 base, leaving 12 bases between them. Germline V gives CDR1 KGHDR, CDR2 SFDVKD. The chain's CDR3 is CATSDHRSGSNQPQHF. The DNA of the CDR3 is TGTGCCACCAGTGATCATCGGTCGGGGAGCAATCAGCCCCAGCATTTT.

The table lists this clone with a count of one. V and J are TRBV5-1 and TRBJ2-3, with 7 bases fitting TRBD2. The CDR3 has 15 residues. V trimming: 3 bases; J trimming: 2 bases; junction bases outside the gene matches: 6. Per germline, CDR1 SGHRS and CDR2 YFSETQ. CDR3 region: CASSSSGDYTDTQYF. The CDR3 nucleotides are TGCGCCAGCAGCTCGAGTGGGGACTACACAGATACGCAGTATTTT.

The V and J genes are TRBV7-2 and TRBJ2-5, with a tentative D call TRBD1 (6 bases). Germline assignment: CDR1 SGHTA and CDR2 FQGNSA. The CDR3 runs 15 residues. The ends were cut back, 6 bases at V and 1 base at J, with 15 bases in the middle. The CDR3 protein is CASRRPGQPQETQYF. The DNA of the CDR3 is TGTGCCAGCAGGCGCCCGGGACAACCCCAAGAGACCCAGTACTTC.

The chain links TRBV7-2 to TRBJ1-3; no clear D gene. V was trimmed by 1 base and J by 0 bases, leaving 7 bases between them. CDR1 and CDR2 (germline): SGHTA, FQGNSA. The CDR3 contains 15 residues. CDR3 amino acids: CASSLGGSSGNTIYF. The CDR3 DNA follows: TGTGCCAGCAGCTTAGGAGGTTCCTCTGGAAACACCATATATTTT.

This chain connects TRBV5-1 to TRBJ2-5; 8 nucleotides line up with TRBD2. Germline CDR1 and CDR2: SGHRS and YFSETQ. V shed 2 bases, J shed 7 bases, and the junction held 10 bases outside the gene matches. The CDR3 is 15 amino acids. The CDR3 region is CASSLIGGDGGTQYF. CDR3 DNA: TGCGCCAGCAGCTTAATCGGGGGGGACGGTGGGACCCAGTACTTC.

This clone appeared once. The chain combines TRBV5-1 with TRBJ2-1, with 9 bases aligning to TRBD2. The CDR3 has 15 residues. V dropped 6 bases and J dropped 2; count of bases not matched to a gene: 6. Per the germline V gene, CDR1 is SGHRS and CDR2 is YFSETQ. CDR3 region: CASTGLANTYNEQFF. CDR3 in DNA: TGCGCCAGCACCGGACTAGCGAACACCTACAATGAGCAGTTCTTC.

This clone was found once. The DNA for the CDR3 is TGTGCCAGCAGTTCGACAGGGGGCGATATTTTGGGATACAATGAGCAGTTCTTC. This gives the protein CASSSTGGDILGYNEQFF. This chain links TRBV28 with TRBJ2-1; the match to TRBD1 covers 10 bases. This CDR3 is 18 amino acids long. Unmatched junction bases numbered 13, after V lost 4 bases and J lost 4 bases. Germline V gives CDR1 MDHEN, CDR2 SYDVKM.

This clone appeared a single time. This sequence joins TRBV29-1 and TRBJ2-5; TRBD1 aligns across 10 bases. From germline, CDR1 is SQVTM and CDR2 ANQGSEA. V lost 1 base and J lost 5; bases outside the gene matches: 4. The CDR3 runs to 14 residues. The CDR3 loop reads CSVEVLGQGETQYF. The CDR3 bases are TGCAGCGTTGAAGTATTGGGACAGGGGGAGACCCAGTACTTC.

V is TRBV15 and J is TRBJ2-1; D possibly corresponds to TRBD2 (5 bases). Germline V gene data show CDR1 as LNHNV and CDR2 as YYDKDF (reference sequence). CDR3 length: 16 amino acids. Trimming pared 0 bases from V and 3 bases from J, leaving 12 bases between. The CDR3 nucleotides read TGTGCCACCAGCAGAGATCGGGGAATGCACTACAATGAGCAGTTCTTC. This encodes CATSRDRGMHYNEQFF.

Only one count was recorded for this clone. The chain recombines TRBV6-1 with TRBJ2-7; D is uncertain. V was cut by 2 bases and J by 2 bases, with 10 bases left in between. This CDR3 is 14 amino acids long. CDR1 is MNHNS, CDR2 SASEGT, per germline. DNA of the CDR3: TGTGCCAGCAGTGAATTCGGGTCCACCTACGAGCAGTACTTC. Translated, it gives CASSEFGSTYEQYF.